This T cell receptor beta chain was recorded in a study of T cells in Graves' hyperthyroidism and ophthalmopathy (dated by TCRdb to the late 2010s). The study in broad terms: Peripheral blood was collected at initial diagnosis, before any treatment. To identify distinguishing TCR V-J signatures, a discovery cohort of 90 to 100 patients was used, comprising some 45 with Graves' ophthalmopathy and 57 with stable Graves' hyperthyroidism. An independent validation cohort of fewer than 20 hyperthyroidism patients and 17 patients who later progressed to ophthalmopathy tested prospective prediction of ophthalmopathy. For training and testing, the 100 or so patients in the discovery cohort were randomly divided in a 7:3 ratio. In roughly six Graves' hyperthyroidism patients, the study also compared T-cell repertoires from thyroid tissue with T-cell repertoires from blood. After blood sampling, hyperthyroidism patients were treated with methimazole at a starting dose of 30 mg daily, and ophthalmopathy patients were treated with high-dose intravenous methylprednisolone. The paper reports TCR Vbeta CDR3 sequencing of approximately 130 peripheral blood samples: 40 to 45 ophthalmopathy, under 80 hyperthyroidism and around 17 progressor patients.

Moderately to severely active disease, a Clinical Activity Score of at least 3, a NOSPECS grade of at least 4, and a duration under 3 months were present in ophthalmopathy patients. The study excluded patients with uncontrolled infections, other autoimmune diseases, pregnancy or lactation. Diagnoses were based on clinical symptoms, serum thyroxine and TRAb, thyroid ultrasound and orbital computed tomography. Ficoll-Paque density gradient centrifugation was used to isolate PBMCs from about 10 ml of fresh peripheral blood. Total RNA was extracted using Trizol reagent, and RNA quality was assessed on an Agilent 2100 Bioanalyzer. The TCR beta CDR3 regions were amplified from RNA transcripts. The TCR CDR3 was subjected to a first round of RT-PCR using the HTBI primer set and the Qiagen OneStep RT-PCR kit. A second multiplex PCR round built the libraries, followed by size selection and purification. Sequencing of the libraries was done on an Illumina HiSeq2000 using paired-end 100 bp reads. As for the original processing: SOAPnuke was used to process the raw data, throwing out any read that contained adapters or uncalled bases, had a mean Phred below 15, or lacked an exact constant-primer or identifier match. High-quality paired reads were merged using COPE v1.2.5, and each unique nucleotide sequence was defined as a clonotype. Clonotypes were aligned to IMGT TRBV, TRBD and TRBJ reference segments using MiTCR v1.1. Only V-J combinations with frequency above 0.0001, covering 99% to 99.2% of repertoires, were analysed. A TCS score was defined as the ratio of F50 (clonal expansion) to E x V (chaos), with BLOSUM62-based TCRdist applied between CDR3 peptides within each V-J. Welch's t-statistics and random forest reduced 500 to 650 V-J features to roughly 13, which were used in a naive Bayes classifier (R e1071). Through fastp at Q25 and MiXCR, TCRdb rebuilt clones from the public reads, retaining in-frame beta chains. Every entry covers one CDR3 protein and lists the most common genes and DNA from its rows. The authors' filters were not applied to this entry. Present in this sample are under 350,000 distinct CDR3 sequences, 15% to 20% of which were seen just once. The top ten constitute roughly 50% of the sample.

With regard to this clonotype: No antigen is known for it. The record has no base qualities; no much larger clone is one base away.

The CDR1 and CDR2 encoded by the germline V gene are SGHTA and FQGNSA. The CDR3 numbers 17 residues from cysteine through phenylalanine. Of all the DNA, just the CDR3 is kept, 51 bases in frame from base 1. Germline trimming amounts to 1 base on V and 9 bases on J, with 16 as the count of junction bases outside the gene matches. Study-wide conclusions, independent of this receptor: A 13 V-J signature model separated ophthalmopathy from stable hyperthyroidism, with around 88% sensitivity and just under 84% specificity in cross-validation and 80%/75% in testing. In validation, the model predicted progression to ophthalmopathy a median of around six months before onset, with over 55% sensitivity and about 75% specificity. No statistical method was used to set the sample size in advance, and investigators knew the group allocation. Most expanded thyroid clonotypes (frequency above 0.001) were also detected in blood, a finding suggesting that blood repertoires may reflect thyroid immune responses.

This receptor was obtained from a woman aged 55 to 70 with Graves' ophthalmopathy. Input material: blood. The V gene is TRBV7-2 and the J gene is TRBJ2-7; 9 bases in between match TRBD2. The nucleotides are TGTGCCAGCAGCTTAGTGGCTAGCGGGGCAACTGCAAGAAGGCAGTACTTC. The resulting protein is CASSLVASGATARRQYF.